The TCR beta chain under discussion was sequenced for a study of blood T cell repertoires in COVID-19. Study information: Collection of acute and convalescent COVID-19 samples took place in the United States, Italy and Spain. The cDNA or gDNA used as material had been derived from T cells, B-cell-depleted T cells, or PBMCs.

Trimming shortened V by 1 base and J by 6 bases, and 8 bases separated the two germline ends. CDR1 MNHNS and CDR2 SASEGT come from the germline V gene. The CDR3 spans 13 residues. Original methodology: Estimates of nucleated cell counts were drawn from the amplification of reference gene primers. Repertoires were generated with immunoSEQ multiplex PCR, while TCRdb's copy carries only in-frame clones and drops some. V, J and clone size are taken as reported in that table, and D and trimming were inferred from the DNA itself. The table includes fewer than 150,000 clones, roughly nine tenths detected once.

The sequence was obtained from a man between 65 and 85 years old who had recovered from COVID-19. The sequenced sample was peripheral blood. The chain recombines TRBV6-1 with TRBJ2-3; D is uncertain. The CDR3 DNA reads as TGTGCCAGCAGTGAAGGAAGAGGTGATACGCAGTATTTT. Encoded protein: CASSEGRGDTQYF.